The source of this TCR beta chain is a study of tumor-infiltrating lymphocytes in primary liver carcinoma. Study-wide context: Both sexes were represented among patients, who were 30 to 69 years old. Recorded tumor stage was T1-T3 N0M0, with diameters of about 4.2 to 11 cm. Findings of the study overall: Only about 7.5-25% of top clones were detected in all five tumor regions.

From about 20-30 mg of unsorted bulk tissue, DNA and RNA were co-extracted together. The germline gives CDR1 SGHAT, CDR2 FQNNGV. This CDR3 region has 15 residues. Total RNA amounting to roughly 480 ng was the source from which TCR beta cDNA was made with a constant-region primer. Libraries of TCR beta came from three nested multiplex PCR rounds with slightly modified ARM-PCR. Investigators reported that the first two PCR rounds, at roughly 11 cycles each, used TRBV1-TRBV30 forward primers with a C-beta reverse primer. TCRdb processed the multiplex PCR reads anew with MiXCR; each CDR3 protein has one entry. The table records about 54,000 distinct CDR3 sequences, over 70% of them present only once. For this clonotype: The antigen remains unidentified. Germline is not matched at one junction end, which may reflect a read error.

The sequencing sample was made of liver tumor tissue from sampling region 2. Subset given: tumor region T2, inferior pole. The sequence derives from a man between 35 and 55 years old with primary liver carcinoma and hepatitis B virus infection. The V call is TRBV11-2, the J call TRBJ2-7; D is ambiguous. CDR3 sequence: CVSTPLDTAHYEQYF. CDR3 sequence (DNA): TGTGTCAGCACCCCCTTGGATACGGCCCACTACGAACAGTACTTC.